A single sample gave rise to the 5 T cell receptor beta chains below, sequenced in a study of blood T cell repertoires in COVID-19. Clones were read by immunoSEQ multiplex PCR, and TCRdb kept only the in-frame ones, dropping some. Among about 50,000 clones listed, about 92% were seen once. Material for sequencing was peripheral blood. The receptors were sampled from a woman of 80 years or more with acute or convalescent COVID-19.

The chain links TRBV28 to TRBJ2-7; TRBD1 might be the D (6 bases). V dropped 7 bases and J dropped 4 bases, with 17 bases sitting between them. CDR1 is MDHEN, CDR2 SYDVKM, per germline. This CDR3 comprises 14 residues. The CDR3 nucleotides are TGTGCCAGCACACCCCGACAGGACCCATACGAGCAGTACGTC. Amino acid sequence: CASTPRQDPYEQYV.

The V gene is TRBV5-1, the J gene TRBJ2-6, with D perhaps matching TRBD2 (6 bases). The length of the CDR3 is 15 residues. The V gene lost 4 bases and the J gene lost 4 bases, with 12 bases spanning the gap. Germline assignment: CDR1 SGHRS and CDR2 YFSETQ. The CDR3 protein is CASSPGRTGANVLTF. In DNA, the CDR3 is TGCGCCAGCAGCCCGGGGAGGACAGGGGCCAACGTCCTGACTTTC.

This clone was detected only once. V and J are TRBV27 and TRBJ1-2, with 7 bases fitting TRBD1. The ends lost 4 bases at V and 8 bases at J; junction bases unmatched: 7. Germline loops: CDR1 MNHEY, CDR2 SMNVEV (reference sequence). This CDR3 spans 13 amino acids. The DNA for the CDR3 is TGTGCCAGCAGTTGGGAACAGGGGTTCGGCTACACCTTC. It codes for CASSWEQGFGYTF.

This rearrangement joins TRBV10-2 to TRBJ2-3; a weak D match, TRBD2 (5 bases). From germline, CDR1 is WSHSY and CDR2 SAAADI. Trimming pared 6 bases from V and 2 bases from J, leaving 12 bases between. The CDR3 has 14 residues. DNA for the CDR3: TGCGCCAGCAGCGGGATATTGCCCACAGATACGCAGTATTTT. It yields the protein CASSGILPTDTQYF.

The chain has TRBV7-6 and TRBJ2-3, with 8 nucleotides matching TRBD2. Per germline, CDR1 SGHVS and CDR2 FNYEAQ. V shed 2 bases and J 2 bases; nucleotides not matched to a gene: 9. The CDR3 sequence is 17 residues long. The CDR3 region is CASSLRLGGGPTDTQYF. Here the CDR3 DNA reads TGTGCCAGCAGCTTAAGGCTGGGCGGGGGGCCCACAGATACGCAGTATTTT.